This TCR beta chain was observed in a study of cytomegalovirus exposure and HLA in healthy donors. Findings and caveats of the study: Within an earlier analysis, most TCR beta V segments proved productive either about 90% or about 30% of the time. An apparent linkage of common viral pathogens to several of the most significant clusters emerged in a later analysis.

As concerns this clone: The antigen remains unidentified.

PCR used 60 Vbeta primers and 13 Jbeta primers. Generated by immunoSEQ multiplex PCR, the TCRdb table keeps only in-frame clones and is missing some. The top ten hold roughly 31% of the sample, which has 100,000 to 150,000 clones, around 76% seen once. V lost 0 bases, J lost 6 bases, and 8 bases lay in between. Germline V gene data show CDR1 as ENHRY and CDR2 as SYGVKD. The CDR3 contains 13 residues. Material: PBMCs. The receptor was isolated from a man in his 60s in good health and CMV-seropositive. The chain links TRBV10-3 to TRBJ1-1; no clear D gene. CDR3 bases: TGTGCCATCAGTGAGTCGAGCCAAGCTGAAGCTTTCTTT. Amino acid sequence: CAISESSQAEAFF.